This TCR beta chain was found in a study of identical twins. Study results and caveats: A partial confounding effect on zero-insertion analyses could come from invariant MAIT and iNKT cells. Fewer insertions were carried by abundant cord blood beta clonotypes, but none was seen in memory repertoires.

Everyone who donated was a healthy Caucasian. Each CDR3 protein gets one entry after TCRdb re-called the 5' RACE reads with MiXCR. The sample records around 290,000 distinct CDR3 sequences, roughly 10% being singletons. Concerning this clonotype itself: What it recognizes is unknown. Germline and junction disagree at one end, which may indicate a read error.

The CDR3 totals 16 residues. Germline assignment: CDR1 SGHTA and CDR2 FQGNSA. A further study also used this sample, focusing on yellow fever vaccine responses in identical twins.

Material for sequencing was CD8+ T cells sorted from blood. The chain employs TRBV7-2 and TRBJ2-1; D may correspond to TRBD1 or TRBD2 (5 bases each). This sequence was found in a woman younger than 30 in good health. CDR3 loop: CASGLYVRGRGDEQFF. The CDR3 DNA reads as TGTGCCAGCGGCTTATATGTGAGAGGAAGAGGGGATGAGCAGTTCTTC.